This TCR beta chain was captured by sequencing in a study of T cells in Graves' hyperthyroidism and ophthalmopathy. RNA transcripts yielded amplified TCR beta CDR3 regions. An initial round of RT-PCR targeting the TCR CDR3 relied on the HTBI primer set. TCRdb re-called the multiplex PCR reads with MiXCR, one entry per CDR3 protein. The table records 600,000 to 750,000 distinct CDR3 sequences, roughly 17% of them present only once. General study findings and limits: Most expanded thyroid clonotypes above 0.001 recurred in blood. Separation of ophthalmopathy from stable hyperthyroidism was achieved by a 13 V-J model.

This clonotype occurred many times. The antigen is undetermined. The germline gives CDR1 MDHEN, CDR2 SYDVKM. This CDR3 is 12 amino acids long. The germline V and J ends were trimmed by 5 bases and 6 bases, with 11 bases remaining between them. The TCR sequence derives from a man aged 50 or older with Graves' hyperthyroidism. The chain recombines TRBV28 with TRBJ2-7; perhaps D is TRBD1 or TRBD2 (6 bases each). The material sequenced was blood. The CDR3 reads CASSIEGGEQYF. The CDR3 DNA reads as TGTGCCAGCAGTATAGAGGGGGGCGAGCAGTACTTC.